These 17 T cell receptor beta chains came from one sample sequenced in a study of OX40 agonist ivuxolimab in advanced cancers. Sequencing was performed with immunoSEQ multiplex PCR; in TCRdb, only in-frame clones are kept and a portion is missing. The profile shows around 35,000 clones, around 85% of them singletons. The input for sequencing was CD4+ or CD8+ T cells sorted from blood, taken in a trial of the OX40 agonist ivuxolimab. The receptors were gathered from an adult with an advanced solid tumor such as melanoma, head and neck, liver or kidney cancer.

The rearrangement joins TRBV6-5 to TRBJ1-1; 10 bases are shared with TRBD1. The germline gives CDR1 MNHEY, CDR2 SVGAGI. J was trimmed by 4 bases and V by 7 bases; bases with no gene match: 3. The CDR3 contains 13 residues. The CDR3 DNA sequence: TGTGCCAGCAAGACAGGGGGCATCACTGAAGCTTTCTTT. Its translation: CASKTGGITEAFF.

The rearrangement uses TRBV18 and TRBJ1-2, with TRBD1 matching over 8 bases. CDR1 and CDR2 (germline): KGHSH, LQKENI. V shed 2 bases and J 5 bases; nucleotides not matched to a gene: 7. The CDR3 runs 15 residues. CDR3 sequence (DNA): TGTGCCAGCTCACCATTCCCTACAGGGGGATATGGCTACACCTTC. Translated: CASSPFPTGGYGYTF.

In its sample, this clone ranks as medium-sized. The chain recombines TRBV4-2 with TRBJ2-5; TRBD1 matches 10 bases. This CDR3 is built from 14 residues. V was clipped by 5 bases and J by 3 bases; unmatched bases: 3. Per the germline V gene, CDR1 is LGHNA and CDR2 is YNFKEQ. The CDR3 DNA reads as TGTGCCAGCAGCAACGGACAGGGGGAAGAGACCCAGTACTTC. This gives the protein CASSNGQGEETQYF.

V usage is TRBV7-9 and J usage is TRBJ2-7; D uncertain. Trimming took off 4 bases at V and 3 bases at J, with 7 bases between the two ends. Germline-derived CDR1 and CDR2 are SEHNR and FQNEAQ (reference sequence). This CDR3 has 12 residues. CDR3 loop: CASSSADYEQYF. The CDR3 DNA sequence: TGTGCCAGCAGCTCCGCCGACTACGAGCAGTACTTC.

This clone was recorded only once. This chain uses TRBV10-1 with TRBJ2-1; the match to TRBD2 covers 8 bases. Per germline, CDR1 WNHNN and CDR2 SYGVQD (reference sequence). The CDR3 length is 15 residues. The J segment lost 6 bases and the V segment lost 3 bases, leaving 7 bases of the junction unmatched. CDR3 residues: CASSEVGLASNEQFF. DNA for the CDR3: TGCGCCAGCAGTGAAGTAGGACTAGCCTCCAATGAGCAGTTCTTC.

The chain joins TRBV6-4 to TRBJ2-1; the match to TRBD1 covers 7 bases. The CDR3 extends over 15 amino acids. With V trimmed by 3 bases and J by 5 bases, 7 bases remained unmatched. Germline CDR1 MRHNA, CDR2 SNTAGT. CDR3 sequence: CASSEKGGGNNEQFF. The CDR3 coding sequence is TGTGCCAGCAGTGAAAAAGGGGGCGGAAACAATGAGCAGTTCTTC.

The chain combines TRBV6-1 with TRBJ1-1, with 7 bases lining up with TRBD1. Germline-derived CDR1 and CDR2 are MNHNS and SASEGT. The CDR3 length is 14 residues. V lost 6 bases to trimming and J lost 6 bases; unmatched junction nucleotides: 10. CDR3 in amino acids: CASRTGQLSAEAFF. The CDR3, as DNA: TGTGCCAGCAGGACGGGACAGTTGTCTGCTGAAGCTTTCTTT.

The chain joins TRBV5-6 to TRBJ2-3; D may be TRBD1 or TRBD2 (6 bases each). V was cut by 4 bases and J by 5 bases, with 17 bases left in between. Germline CDR1 and CDR2: SGHDT and YYEEEE. The CDR3 is 15 residues long. CDR3 in DNA: TGTGCCAGCAGCAGTACAGGGAGGAGGTTAGATACGCAGTATTTT. Amino acid sequence: CASSSTGRRLDTQYF.

V and J are TRBV30 and TRBJ1-5; 9 bases agree with TRBD1. Germline loops: CDR1 GTSNPN, CDR2 SVGIG (reference sequence). This CDR3 has 12 amino acids. Trimming took 7 bases from V and 4 from J; bases not matched to a gene: 2. The CDR3 coding sequence is TGTGCCTACGGACAGGGGAATCAGCCCCAGCATTTT. This translates into CAYGQGNQPQHF.

The chain recombines TRBV21-1 with TRBJ2-1; TRBD2 reflects the table's D call only, with no check against the DNA. TRBV21-1 is marked as a pseudogene. The CDR3 has 16 amino acids. CDR3 loop: CASSRGTSGNYNEQFF. CDR3 DNA: TGTGCCAGCAGCAGGGGGACTAGCGGGAATTACAATGAGCAGTTCTTC.

This chain joins TRBV7-3 and TRBJ1-1; 10 positions match TRBD1. The germline V gene encodes CDR1 SGHTA and CDR2 FQGTGA. There are 17 residues in the CDR3. Germline trimming cut 4 bases from V and 1 base from J; bases unmatched to any gene: 9. The CDR3 protein is CASSSHDRGRTNTEAFF. Written as DNA, the CDR3 is TGTGCCAGCAGCTCCCATGACAGGGGGCGGACGAACACTGAAGCTTTCTTT.

This clone has more than one count but fewer than ten. The V call is TRBV15, the J call TRBJ1-1; D is perhaps TRBD1 (6 bases). Trimming removed 0 bases at V and 7 bases at J, with 18 bases between. The CDR3 is 16 amino acids. Germline V gene lookup returns CDR1 LNHNV and CDR2 YYDKDF (reference sequence). This chain's CDR3 is CATSRDSTGARNEAFF. The DNA of the CDR3 is TGTGCCACCAGCAGAGATAGTACGGGGGCGAGGAATGAAGCTTTCTTT.

This clone came up a few times. The rearrangement links TRBV7-9 to TRBJ1-4; TRBD1 might be the D (5 bases). CDR3 length: 12 residues. CDR1 is SEHNR and CDR2 is FQNEAQ in the germline V gene (reference sequence). V lost 1 base to trimming and J lost 12 bases, with 9 bases between them. The CDR3 region is CASSLVGAELFF. The CDR3 coding sequence is TGTGCCAGCAGCTTAGTAGGGGCAGAACTGTTTTTT.

J is TRBJ1-1 and V is TRBV18; D remains ambiguous. V was trimmed by 6 bases and J by 0 bases, leaving 8 bases between them. Per germline, CDR1 KGHSH and CDR2 LQKENI. The CDR3 totals 13 residues. As DNA, the CDR3 is TGTGCCAGCTCGCGTGACGTGAACACTGAAGCTTTCTTT. As protein: CASSRDVNTEAFF. The full variable domain, rest sourced from reference TRBV18 and TRBJ1-1, is NAGVMQNPRHLVRRRGQEARLRCSPMKGHSHVYWYRQLPEEGLKFMVYLQKENIIDESGMPKERFSAEFPKEGPSILRIQQVVRGDSAAYFCASSRDVNTEAFFGQGTRLTVV.

The V and J genes are TRBV29-1 and TRBJ2-7; D is uncertain. CDR3 size: 13 residues. The germline CDR1 and CDR2 sequences are SQVTM and ANQGSEA. V lost 0 bases, J lost 3 bases, and 9 bases lay in between. CDR3 in amino acids: CSVEDRSGYEQYF. In DNA form, the CDR3 reads TGCAGCGTTGAAGATCGATCCGGCTACGAGCAGTACTTC.

The chain's CDR3 is CASSPRTGGIGDEQYF. In nucleotides, the CDR3 is TGTGCCAGCAGCCCCCGCACGGGGGGGATCGGCGACGAGCAGTACTTC. The genes are TRBV9 and TRBJ2-7; 8 bases map to TRBD2. Germline-derived CDR1 and CDR2 are SGDLS and YYNGEE. The CDR3 is 16 residues long. Germline trimming cut 4 bases from V and 5 bases from J; bases unmatched to any gene: 14.

There are a few counts of this clone. The chain's CDR3 is CASSDPQGLEQYF. DNA of the CDR3: TGTGCCAGTAGTGACCCGCAGGGTCTCGAGCAGTACTTC. The chain combines TRBV19 with TRBJ2-7, with D maybe TRBD1 (5 bases). V lost 5 bases and J lost 6, with 14 bases in between. The CDR3 has 13 residues. In germline, CDR1 is LNHDA, CDR2 SQIVND (reference sequence).